The next 29 T cell receptor beta chains were all read from a single sample in a study of T cells after posttransplantation cyclophosphamide. Treatment was busulfan-fludarabine conditioning, a marrow graft, and cyclophosphamide on days +3 and +4. TCRdb's copy holds only in-frame clones and misses some; the assay was immunoSEQ multiplex PCR. The sample holds around 5,000 clones; over 70% are singletons and the top ten take 34%. This specimen was PBMCs, taken after allogeneic stem cell transplant with posttransplant cyclophosphamide. These receptor sequences come from a male patient over 55 who received an allogeneic stem cell transplant from an unrelated donor, was CMV-positive, and had no GVHD. The graft donor may account for some of the T cells.

V usage is TRBV2 and J usage is TRBJ1-6; 7 bases fit TRBD1. Germline V gives CDR1 SNHLY, CDR2 FYNNEI. After removal of 9 bases from V and 11 bases from J, the junction contained 10 bases not matched to a gene. This CDR3 has 13 amino acids. The CDR3 region is CASCDRAGPPLHF. In nucleotides, the CDR3 is TGTGCCAGTTGTGACAGGGCTGGCCCACCCCTCCACTTT.

The rearrangement joins TRBV4-1 to TRBJ1-1, with D unresolved. Per germline, CDR1 MGHRA and CDR2 YSYEKL. The CDR3 contains 15 residues. V shed 3 bases and J shed 3 bases, with 14 bases lying between them. CDR3 protein: CASSQDHSGDTEAFF. The CDR3 region has the DNA TGCGCCAGCAGCCAGGACCATTCCGGGGACACTGAAGCTTTCTTT.

This chain joins TRBV6-1 and TRBJ1-1; 9 nucleotides agree with TRBD1. The CDR3 loop spans 12 amino acids. In germline, CDR1 is MNHNS, CDR2 SASEGT. J lost 10 bases, V lost 5 bases, and 5 bases had no gene match. The chain's CDR3 is CASSPRQGVAFF. The CDR3, as DNA: TGTGCCAGCAGTCCCAGACAGGGGGTAGCTTTCTTT.

The chain recombines TRBV28 with TRBJ2-1; 9 positions match TRBD2. The CDR3 extends over 15 amino acids. From germline, CDR1 is MDHEN and CDR2 SYDVKM. V trimming: 7 bases; J trimming: 10 bases; junction bases outside the gene matches: 14. The CDR3 nucleotides read TGTGCCAGCATCTGGGGCGGGACTAGCAAAAGGGAGCAGTTCTTC. This sequence encodes CASIWGGTSKREQFF.

CDR3 loop: CASSSSGLPDTQYF. The CDR3 DNA sequence: TGTGCCAGCAGTTCCTCGGGACTCCCAGATACGCAGTATTTT. The chain links TRBV28 to TRBJ2-3; maybe TRBD2 (6 bases). The germline V and J ends were trimmed by 4 bases and 4 bases, with 12 bases remaining between them. The CDR3 has 14 residues. Germline V gene data show CDR1 as MDHEN and CDR2 as SYDVKM.

This chain connects TRBV7-9 to TRBJ1-5, with D uncertain. CDR1 is SEHNR, CDR2 FQNEAQ, per germline (reference sequence). This CDR3 contains 12 residues. Trimming left V 5 bases short and J 9 bases short, with 11 bases between. CDR3 nucleotide sequence: TGTGCCAGCAGCGTAGTCTTCGGGCCCCAGCATTTT. Translation gives CASSVVFGPQHF.

The chain combines TRBV11-3 with TRBJ1-2; 8 nucleotides align to TRBD1. The V gene's germline CDR1 is SGHNT and CDR2 YENEEA. The CDR3 sequence is 13 residues long. J was trimmed by 5 bases and V by 5 bases; bases with no gene match: 4. CDR3 coding DNA: TGTGCCAGCAGCCAGGACAGGGATTATGGCTACACCTTC. It specifies CASSQDRDYGYTF.

The V and J genes are TRBV5-1 and TRBJ1-6; D possibly corresponds to TRBD1 (5 bases). The germline V and J ends were trimmed by 0 bases and 10 bases, with 17 bases remaining between them. This CDR3 is 16 amino acids long. Germline V gene data show CDR1 as SGHRS and CDR2 as YFSETQ. CDR3 sequence (DNA): TGCGCCAGCAGCTTGGAGTTGGGACCCGGAGGGTCACCCCTCCACTTT. It specifies CASSLELGPGGSPLHF.

The rearrangement uses TRBV5-1 and TRBJ2-1, with 8 bases lining up with TRBD1. From germline, CDR1 is SGHRS and CDR2 YFSETQ. V shed 2 bases and J 10 bases; nucleotides not matched to a gene: 11. CDR3 length equals 15 residues. CDR3 in amino acids: CASSFFQGASGEQFF. The CDR3 DNA follows: TGCGCCAGCAGCTTTTTCCAGGGGGCCTCTGGGGAGCAGTTCTTC. Full variable domain (rest looked up from reference TRBV5-1 and TRBJ2-1): KAGVTQTPRYLIKTRGQQVTLSCSPISGHRSVSWYQQTPGQGLQFLFEYFSETQRNKGNFPGRFSGRQFSNSRSEMNVSTLELGDSALYLCASSFFQGASGEQFFGPGTRLTVL.

This sequence joins TRBV11-2 and TRBJ1-2; D not certain. This CDR3 is 13 amino acids long. With 1 base removed from V and 5 bases from J, the gap between germline ends came to 8 bases. Germline V lookup: CDR1 SGHAT, CDR2 FQNNGV. CDR3 DNA: TGTGCCAGCAGCTTAGGTCCCGGTTATGGCTACACCTTC. Its protein product is CASSLGPGYGYTF.

This clone appeared a few times. The chain links TRBV5-8 to TRBJ1-4; 7 positions match TRBD1. CDR3 length equals 14 residues. The germline V gene encodes CDR1 SGHTS and CDR2 YDEGEE. With 1 base clipped from V and 8 bases from J, the junction kept 5 bases outside the gene matches. This CDR3 reads CASSLTGVEEKLFF. Written as DNA, the CDR3 is TGTGCCAGCAGCTTGACAGGGGTGGAGGAAAAACTGTTTTTT.

The chain employs TRBV7-2 and TRBJ2-5; 8 nucleotides align to TRBD1. The DNA end favors TRBJ2-7, so the J call may be wrong. The length of the CDR3 is 13 residues. Germline V gives CDR1 SGHTA, CDR2 FQGNSA. The CDR3 region is CASSPGQGYEQYF. The CDR3 DNA follows: TGTGCCAGCAGCCCTGGACAGGGCTACGAGCAGTACTTC.

The gene calls are TRBV27 and TRBJ2-1, with TRBD2 matching 8 bases. The length of the CDR3 is 13 residues. The germline CDR1 and CDR2 sequences are MNHEY and SMNVEV (reference sequence). V was clipped by 7 bases and J by 8 bases; unmatched bases: 7. The DNA of the CDR3 is TGTGCCAGCAAGGCCGGGACTAGTTATGAGCAGTTCTTC. Translated: CASKAGTSYEQFF.

This clone is labeled as medium-sized. The chain joins TRBV5-8 to TRBJ1-2; D not certain. Germline values: CDR1 SGHTS, CDR2 YDEGEE. V was pared by 1 base and J by 11 bases, with 6 bases between. The CDR3 has 10 residues. Here the CDR3 reads CASSLSRYTF. The CDR3 bases are TGTGCCAGCAGCTTGTCGAGGTACACCTTC.

This clone was observed a few times. This chain links TRBV2 with TRBJ1-1; tentatively, D is TRBD1 (6 bases). The V and J ends lost 7 bases and 4 bases respectively, with 16 bases between them. The CDR3 length is 14 residues. Looked up from germline, CDR1 is SNHLY and CDR2 is FYNNEI. This chain's CDR3 is CASITGGSGTEAFF. The CDR3 DNA reads as TGTGCCAGCATTACTGGGGGCTCGGGCACTGAAGCTTTCTTT.

This clone was detected a few times. CDR3 amino acids: CASSASPRSRGGGEGYIQYF. In DNA, the CDR3 is TGTGCCAGCAGTGCCTCTCCCCGATCGCGCGGCGGGGGAGAAGGGTACATTCAGTACTTC. The rearrangement uses TRBV6-1 and TRBJ2-4; 7 bases agree with TRBD2. Germline V gene sequence: CDR1 MNHNS, CDR2 SASEGT. CDR3 length equals 20 residues. The V gene end was trimmed by 4 bases and the J gene end by 8 bases; junction bases not matched to a gene: 26.

This clone was recorded a few times. The chain is built from TRBV15 and TRBJ2-7; TRBD1 matches at 9 bases. With V trimmed by 2 bases and J by 3 bases, 2 bases remained unmatched. The CDR3 spans 14 residues. Germline V gives CDR1 LNHNV, CDR2 YYDKDF (reference sequence). Here the CDR3 reads CATSRSTGGYEQYF. The CDR3 region has the DNA TGTGCCACCAGCAGATCGACAGGGGGCTACGAGCAGTACTTC.

The chain has TRBV6-6 and TRBJ2-3; 7 bases are a match to TRBD2. Per germline, CDR1 MNHNY and CDR2 SVGAGI (reference sequence). The V segment lost 2 bases and the J segment 3 bases; nucleotides outside the gene matches: 5. The CDR3 has 15 residues. CDR3 nucleotide sequence: TGTGCCAGCAGTTACCCGGGGGAGGGGACAGATACGCAGTATTTT. This sequence encodes CASSYPGEGTDTQYF.

In its sample, this clone was seen a few times. Other DNA sequences from this sample encode an identical CDR3 as well. DNA of the CDR3: TGCAGTGCCGAGTACCAAGAGACCCAGTACTTC. Its translation: CSAEYQETQYF. The chain joins TRBV20-1 to TRBJ2-5; the D is unclear. The germline V gene has CDR1 DFQATT and CDR2 SNEGSKA (reference sequence). V was trimmed by 6 bases and J by 0 bases, leaving 5 bases between them. This CDR3 contains 11 residues.

This clone was observed a handful of times. The V and J genes are TRBV7-2 and TRBJ1-3, with D unresolved. Between the trimmed V and J ends, which lost 5 bases and 4 bases, there was a span of 12 bases. Germline CDR1 is SGHTA and CDR2 is FQGNSA. The CDR3 has 14 amino acids. CDR3 nucleotides: TGTGCCAGCAGCCTAGGGCAGATCGGAAACACCATATATTTT. Protein: CASSLGQIGNTIYF.

V usage is TRBV27 and J usage is TRBJ2-3; D might be TRBD2 (6 bases). Trimming removed 2 bases from V and 1 base from J, with 13 bases in between. The CDR3 runs to 16 residues. CDR1 is MNHEY and CDR2 is SMNVEV in the germline V gene (reference sequence). For the CDR3, the DNA is TGTGCCAGCAGTTTACGGTCGGGGGTGGGCACAGATACGCAGTATTTT. Protein sequence: CASSLRSGVGTDTQYF.

The J gene is TRBJ2-5, the V gene TRBV29-1; tentatively, D is TRBD1 (6 bases). Trimming removed 7 bases at V and 4 bases at J, with 25 bases between. CDR1 and CDR2 from the germline V gene are SQVTM and ANQGSEA. The length of the CDR3 is 16 residues. As DNA, the CDR3 is TGCAGCGCCCAAGGGGTGGCCAGGGGTGCGGGAGAGACCCAGTACTTC. Translation gives CSAQGVARGAGETQYF.

The chain employs TRBV5-6 and TRBJ2-3; a possible D gene is TRBD2 (6 bases). CDR3 size: 16 residues. Trimming shortened V by 4 bases and J by 8 bases, and 23 bases separated the two germline ends. Germline V gives CDR1 SGHDT, CDR2 YYEEEE. Written as DNA, the CDR3 is TGTGCCAGCAGCCTACTGTCCGGGACGGGGGTAGGTACGCAGTATTTT. Translated: CASSLLSGTGVGTQYF.

This clone was recorded only once. The chain joins TRBV29-1 to TRBJ2-6; tentative D call: TRBD1 (6 bases). Per the germline V gene, CDR1 is SQVTM and CDR2 is ANQGSEA. This CDR3 spans 16 amino acids. V gave up 6 bases and J gave up 0 bases, with 15 bases separating them. CDR3 nucleotides: TGCAGCGTCTTAGACAGGACCGTCTCTGGGGCCAACGTCCTGACTTTC. The encoded protein is CSVLDRTVSGANVLTF.

This clone rates as medium-sized (0.01 to 0.1%). The chain is built from TRBV28 and TRBJ2-1, with D maybe TRBD1 (6 bases). This CDR3 contains 15 residues. Germline CDR1 reads MDHEN; CDR2 reads SYDVKM. Trimming stripped 6 bases from V and 5 bases from J, with 17 bases between. CDR3 sequence: CASSSDRTSHNEQFF. For the CDR3, the DNA is TGTGCCAGCAGCTCAGACAGGACATCCCACAATGAGCAGTTCTTC. The full variable domain, completed using reference TRBV28 and TRBJ2-1, is DVKVTQSSRYLVKRTGEKVFLECVQDMDHENMFWYRQDPGLGLRLIYFSYDVKMKEKGDIPEGYSVSREKKERFSLILESASTNQTSMYLCASSSDRTSHNEQFFGPGTRLTVL.

V gene TRBV5-1 combines with J gene TRBJ2-5; tentative D call: TRBD2 (5 bases). The CDR3 totals 13 residues. With 5 bases removed from V and 1 base from J, the gap between germline ends came to 9 bases. Per germline, CDR1 SGHRS and CDR2 YFSETQ. CDR3 loop: CASSEGSQETQYF. The CDR3 DNA sequence: TGCGCCAGCAGTGAAGGGAGCCAAGAGACCCAGTACTTC.

This clone was detected only a few times. The chain is built from TRBV2 and TRBJ1-4, with 7 bases matching TRBD1. From germline, CDR1 is SNHLY and CDR2 FYNNEI. The CDR3 totals 14 residues. The V gene end was trimmed by 1 base and the J gene end by 8 bases; junction bases not matched to a gene: 4. CDR3 in amino acids: CASSEDRGNEKLFF. The CDR3, as DNA: TGTGCCAGCAGTGAAGACAGGGGCAACGAAAAACTGTTTTTT.

This clone was seen just once. The DNA for the CDR3 is TGTGCCAGCAGTGAAGGACTAGCGGGATTCTACGAGCAGTACTTC. Translated, it gives CASSEGLAGFYEQYF. The rearrangement joins TRBV6-1 to TRBJ2-5; 11 bases fit TRBD2. The J call may not be correct, given that the DNA end is closer to TRBJ2-7. Germline-derived CDR1 and CDR2 are MNHNS and SASEGT. CDR3 size: 15 residues.

The genes are TRBV2 and TRBJ2-3; D uncertain. Germline values: CDR1 SNHLY, CDR2 FYNNEI. V gave up 6 bases and J gave up 0 bases, with 10 bases separating them. The CDR3 is 14 residues long. CDR3 DNA sequence: TGTGCCAGCAGAGGAGAGCTGAGCACAGATACGCAGTATTTT. This encodes CASRGELSTDTQYF.